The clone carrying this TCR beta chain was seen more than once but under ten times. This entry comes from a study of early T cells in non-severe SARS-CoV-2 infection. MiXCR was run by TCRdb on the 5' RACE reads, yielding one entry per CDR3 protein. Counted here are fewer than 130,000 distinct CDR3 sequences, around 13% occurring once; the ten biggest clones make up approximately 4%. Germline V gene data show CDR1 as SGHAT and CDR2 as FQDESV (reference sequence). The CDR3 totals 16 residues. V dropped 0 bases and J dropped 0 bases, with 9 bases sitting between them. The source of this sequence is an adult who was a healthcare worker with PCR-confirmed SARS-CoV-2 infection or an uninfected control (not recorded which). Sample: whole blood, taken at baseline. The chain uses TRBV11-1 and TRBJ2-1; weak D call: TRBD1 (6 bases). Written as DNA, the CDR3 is TGTGCCAGCAGCTTAGCGCAAGGGGGCTCCTACAATGAGCAGTTCTTC. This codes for CASSLAQGGSYNEQFF.